The rows below give T cell receptor beta chains drawn from one sample of a study of T cells in Graves' hyperthyroidism and ophthalmopathy. TCRdb passed the multiplex PCR reads through MiXCR, listing each CDR3 protein once. The table shows a few hundred thousand distinct CDR3 sequences, with roughly 20% occurring only once. Sequenced: blood. All receptors come from a man in his late teens or twenties with Graves' ophthalmopathy. The CDR3 runs from the conserved cysteine through the conserved F or W. The D gene is left open where the match is weak. The size entry is marked missing in some rows and otherwise reads once, few, many or a size class.

D,size,length,V,J,CDR3,DNA
TRBD2,many,15,TRBV5-1,TRBJ2-1,CASSLVAGEDNEQFF,TGCGCCAGCAGCTTAGTAGCGGGGGAGGACAATGAGCAGTTCTTC
-,many,16,TRBV6-1,TRBJ2-3,CASSFNGGASTDTQYF,TGTGCCAGCAGTTTTAACGGGGGCGCTAGCACAGATACGCAGTATTTT
TRBD2,many,15,TRBV7-2,TRBJ2-7,CASSSLAGTSYEQYF,TGTGCCAGCAGCTCCCTAGCGGGGACGTCCTACGAGCAGTACTTC
TRBD1,many,15,TRBV6-6,TRBJ2-5,CASSYSTGIQETQYF,TGTGCCAGCAGTTACTCGACAGGGATCCAAGAGACCCAGTACTTC
-,many,16,TRBV5-6,TRBJ2-7,CASSVQDPLRLREQYF,TGTGCCAGCAGCGTGCAGGACCCGCTTCGGCTACGCGAGCAGTACTTC
-,many,17,TRBV27,TRBJ1-5,CASSLSWGKSSNQPQHF,TGTGCCAGCAGTTTATCGTGGGGAAAATCTAGCAATCAGCCCCAGCATTTT
-,-,12,TRBV6-1,TRBJ2-7,CASPADAYEQYF,TGTGCCAGCCCCGCCGACGCCTACGAGCAGTACTTC
-,many,16,TRBV5-6,TRBJ2-1,CASSLVVAGGYNEQFF,TGTGCCAGCAGCCTCGTGGTGGCCGGGGGCTACAATGAGCAGTTCTTC
TRBD1,many,15,TRBV11-2,TRBJ2-7,CASSQPDRGFHEQYF,TGTGCCAGCAGCCAACCGGACAGGGGATTCCACGAGCAGTACTTC
TRBD2,few,19,TRBV7-9,TRBJ2-3,CASSPPVQGLAGGRDTQYF,TGTGCCAGCTCACCACCGGTTCAAGGACTAGCGGGGGGAAGGGATACGCAGTATTTT
-,many,11,TRBV2,TRBJ1-4,CAWGGKEKLFF,TGTGCCTGGGGGGGTAAAGAAAAACTGTTTTTT
-,-,11,TRBV5-1,TRBJ2-1,CASGGAGEQFF,TGCGCCAGCGGGGGGGCGGGTGAGCAGTTCTTC
-,many,13,TRBV18,TRBJ1-1,CASSISGDTEAFF,TGTGCCAGCTCAATTAGCGGGGACACTGAAGCTTTCTTT
-,many,14,TRBV12-3/TRBV12-4,TRBJ1-5,CASSLLLSNQPQHF,TGTGCCAGCAGTTTATTACTTAGCAATCAGCCCCAGCATTTT
-,many,14,TRBV11-2,TRBJ1-3,CASSLGEGGNTIYF,TGTGCCAGCAGCTTAGGGGAAGGAGGAAACACCATATATTTT
TRBD2,many,14,TRBV20-1,TRBJ2-1,CSAPTSGGLNEQFF,TGCAGTGCCCCGACTAGCGGGGGGTTAAATGAGCAGTTCTTC
-,many,16,TRBV20-1,TRBJ1-5,CSARDSHRVANQPQHF,TGCAGTGCTAGAGATTCCCACAGGGTTGCGAATCAGCCCCAGCATTTT
-,few,13,TRBV7-6,TRBJ1-1,CASREGWNTEAFF,TGTGCCAGCAGGGAGGGTTGGAACACTGAAGCTTTCTTT
-,many,15,TRBV3-1,TRBJ1-2,CASSPGPSGDYGYTF,TGTGCCAGCAGCCCTGGGCCTTCGGGGGACTATGGCTACACCTTC
-,-,15,TRBV6-5,TRBJ1-3,CASSYSGESGNTIYF,TGTGCCAGCAGTTACTCCGGGGAGTCTGGAAACACCATATATTTT
-,few,14,TRBV6-2/TRBV6-3,TRBJ2-3,CASSPDSNTDTQYF,TGTGCCAGCAGTCCCGACTCCAACACAGATACGCAGTATTTT
-,-,14,TRBV5-1,TRBJ2-7,CASSSGSNPYEQYF,TGCGCCAGCAGCTCCGGGAGTAACCCCTACGAGCAGTACTTC
-,many,14,TRBV3-1,TRBJ1-3,CASSLRSSGNTIYF,TGTGCCAGCAGCTTGCGTTCCTCTGGAAACACCATATATTTT
-,few,14,TRBV5-1,TRBJ2-5,CASSTGTPQETQYF,TGCGCCAGCAGCACCGGGACACCGCAAGAGACCCAGTACTTC
-,-,14,TRBV19,TRBJ1-5,CASSIGTLQMTQHF,TGTGCCAGTAGTATAGGCACACTCCAAATGACCCAGCATTTT
TRBD1,many,13,TRBV12-3/TRBV12-4,TRBJ1-1,CASRPGQGSGAFF,TGTGCCAGCAGACCCGGACAGGGGAGCGGAGCTTTCTTT
-,-,13,TRBV3-1,TRBJ1-1,CASRKRGDTEAFF,TGTGCCAGCAGGAAGAGGGGGGACACTGAAGCTTTCTTT
-,many,16,TRBV15,TRBJ1-5,CATSRDRQGDNQPQHF,TGTGCCACCAGCAGAGATCGGCAGGGCGACAATCAGCCCCAGCATTTT
TRBD2,-,18,TRBV28,TRBJ2-3,CASSQLAGARTSTDTQYF,TGTGCCAGCAGTCAACTAGCGGGGGCACGGACTAGCACAGATACGCAGTATTTT
TRBD2,many,17,TRBV11-2,TRBJ2-3,CASSPGLAGGYTDTQYF,TGTGCCAGCAGCCCCGGACTAGCGGGGGGATACACAGATACGCAGTATTTT
-,many,14,TRBV11-2,TRBJ1-4,CASSRSRANEKLFF,TGTGCCAGCAGCCGCAGCCGAGCTAATGAAAAACTGTTTTTT
-,few,10,TRBV6-1,TRBJ1-4,CASKDEKLFF,TGTGCCAGCAAAGATGAAAAACTGTTTTTT
-,many,15,TRBV2,TRBJ2-2,CASRQDRGYTGELFF,TGTGCCAGCCGACAGGACCGTGGATACACCGGGGAGCTGTTTTTT
-,-,14,TRBV9,TRBJ2-2,CASSTAKNTGELFF,TGTGCCAGCAGCACAGCAAAGAACACCGGGGAGCTGTTTTTT
-,-,14,TRBV5-6,TRBJ2-7,CASSSVGLIYEQYF,TGTGCCAGCAGCTCGGTCGGTCTGATCTACGAGCAGTACTTC
TRBD2,many,17,TRBV7-3,TRBJ2-4,CASSLAPLTGTSAIQYF,TGTGCCAGCAGCTTAGCCCCCTTAACCGGGACTAGCGCCATTCAGTACTTC
TRBD1,-,16,TRBV7-2,TRBJ2-7,CASSLVATGDSYEQYF,TGTGCCAGCAGCTTAGTTGCGACAGGGGATTCCTACGAGCAGTACTTC
-,many,16,TRBV2,TRBJ1-1,CASSDPQGRLNTEAFF,TGTGCCAGCAGTGACCCCCAGGGAAGGCTGAACACTGAAGCTTTCTTT
-,-,14,TRBV27,TRBJ2-3,CASCPGVATDTQYF,TGTGCCAGCTGCCCAGGGGTGGCCACAGATACGCAGTATTTT
TRBD1,-,15,TRBV18,TRBJ1-1,CASSLTQGAQGEAFF,TGTGCCAGCTCACTGACCCAGGGGGCGCAAGGTGAAGCTTTCTTT
-,many,14,TRBV20-1,TRBJ1-1,CSARSGVVNTEAFF,TGCAGTGCTAGATCTGGGGTAGTGAACACTGAAGCTTTCTTT
-,few,14,TRBV5-1,TRBJ2-7,CASSLALADYEQYF,TGCGCCAGCAGCTTGGCCTTAGCCGATTACGAGCAGTACTTC
TRBD1,many,17,TRBV6-1,TRBJ1-5,CASRSGTGGNSNQPQHF,TGTGCCAGCAGGTCCGGGACAGGGGGTAATAGCAATCAGCCCCAGCATTTT
-,many,14,TRBV27,TRBJ2-6,CASSPLAGANVLTF,TGTGCCAGCAGTCCCCTGGCTGGGGCCAACGTCCTGACTTTC
TRBD1,-,13,TRBV11-2,TRBJ1-2,CASTDGTDYGYTF,TGTGCCAGCACGGACGGGACAGACTATGGCTACACCTTC
-,many,17,TRBV3-1,TRBJ2-3,CASSQGRGRRGTDTQYF,TGTGCCAGCAGCCAAGGGCGAGGGAGGCGAGGCACAGATACGCAGTATTTT
TRBD1,many,12,TRBV3-1,TRBJ1-1,CASRTGVTEAFF,TGTGCCAGCAGGACAGGGGTCACTGAAGCTTTCTTT
-,many,15,TRBV12-3/TRBV12-4,TRBJ1-4,CASSPPGVPSEKLFF,TGTGCCAGCAGCCCCCCCGGGGTTCCAAGTGAAAAACTGTTTTTT
-,few,16,TRBV27,TRBJ1-1,CASSPDPLDSLRYAFF,TGTGCCAGCAGTCCCGACCCCCTAGACAGCCTGCGGTATGCTTTCTTT